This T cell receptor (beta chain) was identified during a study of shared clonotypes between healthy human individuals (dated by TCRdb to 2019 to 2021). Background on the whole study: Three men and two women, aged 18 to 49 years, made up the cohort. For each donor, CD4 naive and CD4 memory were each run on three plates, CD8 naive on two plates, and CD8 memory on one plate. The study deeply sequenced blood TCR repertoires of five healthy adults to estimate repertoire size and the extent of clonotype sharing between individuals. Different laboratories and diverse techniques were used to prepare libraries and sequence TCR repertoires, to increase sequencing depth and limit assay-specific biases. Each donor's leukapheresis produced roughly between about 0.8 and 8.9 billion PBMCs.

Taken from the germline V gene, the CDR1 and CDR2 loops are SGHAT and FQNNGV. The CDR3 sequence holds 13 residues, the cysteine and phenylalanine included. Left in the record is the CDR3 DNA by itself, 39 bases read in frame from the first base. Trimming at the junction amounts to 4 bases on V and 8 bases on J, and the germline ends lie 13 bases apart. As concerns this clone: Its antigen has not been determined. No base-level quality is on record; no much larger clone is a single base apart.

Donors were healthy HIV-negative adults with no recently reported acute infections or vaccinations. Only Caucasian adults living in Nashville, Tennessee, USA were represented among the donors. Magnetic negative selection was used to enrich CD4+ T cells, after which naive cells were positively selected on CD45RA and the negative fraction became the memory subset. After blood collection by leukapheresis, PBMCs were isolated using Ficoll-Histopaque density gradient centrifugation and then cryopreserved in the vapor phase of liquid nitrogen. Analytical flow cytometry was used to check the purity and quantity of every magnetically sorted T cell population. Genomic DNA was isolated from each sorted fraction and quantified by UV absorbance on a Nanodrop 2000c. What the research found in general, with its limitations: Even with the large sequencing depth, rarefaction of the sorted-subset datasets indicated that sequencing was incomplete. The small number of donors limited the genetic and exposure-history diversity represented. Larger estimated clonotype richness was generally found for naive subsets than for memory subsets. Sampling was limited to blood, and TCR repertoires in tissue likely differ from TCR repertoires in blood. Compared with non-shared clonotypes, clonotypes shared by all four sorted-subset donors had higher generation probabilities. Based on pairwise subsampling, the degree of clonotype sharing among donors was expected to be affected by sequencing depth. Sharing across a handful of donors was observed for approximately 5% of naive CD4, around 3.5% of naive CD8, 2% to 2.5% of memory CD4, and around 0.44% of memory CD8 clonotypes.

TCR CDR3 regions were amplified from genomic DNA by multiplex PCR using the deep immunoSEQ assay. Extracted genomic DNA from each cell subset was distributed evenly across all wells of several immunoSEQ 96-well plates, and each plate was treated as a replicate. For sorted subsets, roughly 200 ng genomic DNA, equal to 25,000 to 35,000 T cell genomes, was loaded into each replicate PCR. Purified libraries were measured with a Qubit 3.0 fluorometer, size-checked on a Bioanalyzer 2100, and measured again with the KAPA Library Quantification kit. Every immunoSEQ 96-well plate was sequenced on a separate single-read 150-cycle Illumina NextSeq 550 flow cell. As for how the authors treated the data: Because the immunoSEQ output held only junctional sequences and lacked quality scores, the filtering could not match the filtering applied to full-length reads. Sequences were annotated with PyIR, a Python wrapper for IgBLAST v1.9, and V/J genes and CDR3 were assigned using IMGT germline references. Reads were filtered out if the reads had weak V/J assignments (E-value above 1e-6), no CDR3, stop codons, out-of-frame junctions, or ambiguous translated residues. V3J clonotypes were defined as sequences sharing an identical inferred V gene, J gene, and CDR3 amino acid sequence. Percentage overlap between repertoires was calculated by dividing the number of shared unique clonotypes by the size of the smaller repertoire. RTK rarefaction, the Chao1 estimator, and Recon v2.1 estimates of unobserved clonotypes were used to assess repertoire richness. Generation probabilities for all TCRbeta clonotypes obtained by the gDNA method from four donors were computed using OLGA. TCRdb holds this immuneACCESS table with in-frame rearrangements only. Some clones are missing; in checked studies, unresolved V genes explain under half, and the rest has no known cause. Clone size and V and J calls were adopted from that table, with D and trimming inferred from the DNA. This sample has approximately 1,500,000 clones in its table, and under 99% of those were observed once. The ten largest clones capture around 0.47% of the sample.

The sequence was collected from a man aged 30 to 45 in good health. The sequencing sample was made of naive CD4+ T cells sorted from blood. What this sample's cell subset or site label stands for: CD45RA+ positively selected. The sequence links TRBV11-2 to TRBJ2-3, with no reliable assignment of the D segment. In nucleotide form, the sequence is TGTGCCAGCAGCTCGTCATTCTTGGGTACGCAGTATTTT. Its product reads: CASSSSFLGTQYF.